This TCR beta chain was profiled in a study of T cells after yellow fever vaccination. Study results and caveats: Post-booster repertoires again held most primary-vaccination clones (roughly 95% CD4, about 88% CD8).

There are a few counts of this clonotype. Its antigen is undetermined. TCRdb redid the calling of the 5' RACE reads with MiXCR, one entry per CDR3 protein. The table lists around 100,000 distinct CDR3 sequences, about 5.8% of them singletons, with over 40% in the top ten. CDR3 length: 12 residues. V lost 3 bases to trimming and J lost 9 bases, with 9 bases between them. Germline CDR1 LGHDT, CDR2 YNNKEL (reference sequence). This TCR came from a man younger than 35 who received the YFV17D yellow fever vaccine. This material consisted of CD8+ T cells sorted from PBMCs, taken 10 days after the yellow fever booster vaccination. The chain combines TRBV3-1 with TRBJ2-1; TRBD1 is a possible D gene (5 bases). CDR3 nucleotide sequence: TGTGCCAGCAGCCACCAGGGTGTTGAGCAGTTCTTC. This codes for CASSHQGVEQFF.